The 30 T cell receptor beta chains below were found in one sample sequenced in a study of human T cells and chemical hapten exposure. Documented time point: pre-sensitization, week 0. Stated treatment: therapeutic diphenylcyclopropenone sensitization with weekly scalp DPC. TCRdb used MiXCR to reprocess the RACE reads, holding one entry per CDR3 protein. Found here are 250,000 or so distinct CDR3 sequences, approximately 7.5% of them singletons; the top ten hold more than 0.95%. The specimen was whole blood, collected in connection with sensitization to the hapten diphenylcyclopropenone (DPC). These receptors were taken from a man between 18 and 35 years old with alopecia areata. Some clones in this sample may be carry-over from other donors' samples.

The chain recombines TRBV6-5 with TRBJ1-5, with D unresolved. With 0 bases removed from V and 4 bases from J, the gap between germline ends came to 13 bases. Germline V gives CDR1 MNHEY, CDR2 SVGAGI. The CDR3 is made up of 16 amino acids. The chain's CDR3 is CASSYSHLSGNQPQHF. CDR3 nucleotides: TGTGCCAGCAGTTACTCGCACCTTAGTGGAAATCAGCCCCAGCATTTT.

This clonotype was recorded at least ten times. The chain uses TRBV6-2 or TRBV6-3 and TRBJ1-5; 7 positions agree with TRBD1. Losses at the gene ends were 4 bases for V and 5 bases for J; bases not matched to a gene: 5. Germline CDR1 MNHEY, CDR2 SVGEGT. This CDR3 region has 14 residues. CDR3 sequence (DNA): TGTGCCAGCAGTTCTCGACAGGGCTATCAGCCCCAGCATTTT. Amino acid sequence: CASSSRQGYQPQHF.

This clonotype has more than one count but fewer than ten. The gene calls are TRBV7-9 and TRBJ1-2; 9 bases line up with TRBD1. This CDR3 comprises 14 residues. CDR1 and CDR2 (germline): SEHNR, FQNEAQ (reference sequence). Trimming took 6 bases from V and 6 from J; bases not matched to a gene: 8. The CDR3 DNA reads TGTGCCAGCAGTAAGGGGACAGGGAGAAATGGCTACACCTTC. This encodes CASSKGTGRNGYTF.

At least ten counts were recorded for this clonotype. The chain combines TRBV24-1 with TRBJ1-2, with D hard to call. V was cut by 3 bases and J by 3 bases, with 4 bases left in between. This CDR3 is built from 12 residues. From germline, CDR1 is KGHDR and CDR2 SFDVKD. The CDR3 spells CATSDAYYGYTF. CDR3 DNA sequence: TGTGCCACCAGTGATGCTTACTATGGCTACACCTTC.

Only a few counts were recorded for this clonotype. V usage is TRBV20-1 and J usage is TRBJ2-1; 9 nucleotides align to TRBD1. V lost 6 bases, J lost 4 bases, and 4 bases stayed unmatched. The CDR3 consists of 13 residues. Germline assignment: CDR1 DFQATT and CDR2 SNEGSKA (reference sequence). CDR3 DNA: TGCAGTGCGGGACAGGGTTGGTACAATGAGCAGTTCTTC. Translated: CSAGQGWYNEQFF.

The sample holds a few counts of this clonotype. The rearrangement joins TRBV5-1 to TRBJ1-4, with D tentatively TRBD1 (6 bases). Between the trimmed V and J ends, which lost 4 bases and 4 bases, there was a span of 14 bases. This CDR3 is 15 amino acids long. Germline V gene data show CDR1 as SGHRS and CDR2 as YFSETQ. CDR3 sequence reads: CASSPPTGNNEKLFF. The CDR3 DNA is TGCGCCAGCAGCCCCCCGACAGGAAATAATGAAAAACTGTTTTTT.

This clonotype was observed a few times. The V call is TRBV29-1, the J call TRBJ2-5; tentatively, D is TRBD1 (6 bases). The ends were cut back, 3 bases at V and 3 bases at J, with 11 bases in the middle. The CDR3 extends over 13 amino acids. Per germline, CDR1 SQVTM and CDR2 ANQGSEA. The CDR3 nucleotides are TGCAGCGTTGATCGTACAGGGAAAGAGACCCAGTACTTC. Translation gives CSVDRTGKETQYF.

This chain links TRBV27 with TRBJ2-7; the match to TRBD1 covers 7 bases. This CDR3 is built from 16 residues. Germline loops: CDR1 MNHEY, CDR2 SMNVEV (reference sequence). The V segment lost 5 bases and the J segment 4 bases; nucleotides outside the gene matches: 14. In DNA form, the CDR3 reads TGTGCCAGCAGTCCCCGACAGGGTAAGATGAGGTACGAGCAGTACTTC. This translates into CASSPRQGKMRYEQYF.

The rearrangement uses TRBV18 and TRBJ2-1; 7 bases align to TRBD1. V shed 4 bases and J 7 bases; nucleotides not matched to a gene: 10. Germline lookup yields CDR1 KGHSH and CDR2 LQKENI. CDR3 size: 15 residues. The CDR3 DNA is TGTGCCAGCTCACGAAGACAGGGTCATTGGAATGAGCAGTTCTTC. Translated, it gives CASSRRQGHWNEQFF.

The table lists this clonotype with many counts. DNA of the CDR3: TGTGCCAGCAGCAGGGAGGGGCGCGAGCAGTACGTC. This translates into CASSREGREQYV. The chain carries TRBV6-1 and TRBJ2-7; 7 bases are a match to TRBD2. Germline V lookup: CDR1 MNHNS, CDR2 SASEGT. The CDR3 is made up of 12 amino acids. J gave up 6 bases and V 6 bases, and 5 bases lay outside the gene matches.

J is TRBJ1-2 and V is TRBV4-2, with 9 bases fitting TRBD1. CDR3 size: 15 residues. From germline, CDR1 is LGHNA and CDR2 YNFKEQ. V lost 1 base, J lost 4 bases, and 4 bases stayed unmatched. CDR3 DNA sequence: TGTGCCAGCAGCCAAGGGGACAGGGCGGCCTATGGCTACACCTTC. It encodes CASSQGDRAAYGYTF.

This clonotype has only a few counts. This rearrangement joins TRBV6-5 to TRBJ2-7; possibly TRBD1 for D (6 bases). V was clipped by 7 bases and J by 1 base, with 17 bases between them. Germline V gene data show CDR1 as MNHEY and CDR2 as SVGAGI. CDR3 length equals 15 residues. This CDR3 reads CASNPLRQGSYEQYF. The CDR3, as DNA: TGTGCCAGCAACCCTTTACGGCAGGGGTCCTACGAGCAGTACTTC.

A few counts support this clonotype. The CDR3 protein is CASSLTLAGGLNEQFF. The CDR3 DNA reads TGTGCCAGCAGCTTAACCCTTGCGGGGGGGCTTAATGAGCAGTTCTTC. The chain combines TRBV7-3 with TRBJ2-1; TRBD2 matches at 9 bases. This CDR3 is 16 amino acids long. The V gene end was trimmed by 0 bases and the J gene end by 7 bases; junction bases not matched to a gene: 7. The V gene's germline CDR1 is SGHTA and CDR2 FQGTGA.

This clonotype was counted a few times. This chain joins TRBV10-1 and TRBJ1-1; D gene ambiguous. CDR3 length equals 12 residues. Looked up from germline, CDR1 is WNHNN and CDR2 is SYGVQD (reference sequence). Trimming left V 6 bases short and J 0 bases short, with 5 bases between. DNA of the CDR3: TGCGCCAGCAGCGACATGAACACTGAAGCTTTCTTT. It is translated as CASSDMNTEAFF.

The chain uses TRBV4-3 and TRBJ2-3; D is unclear. Trimming shortened V by 11 bases and J by 5 bases, and 23 bases separated the two germline ends. The CDR3 length is 15 residues. Germline values: CDR1 LGHNA, CDR2 YSLEER. CDR3 coding DNA: TGCGCCCCCAGCCAAGAAGTGGGGTATGAAGATACGCAGTATTTT. This gives the protein CAPSQEVGYEDTQYF.

The table lists this clonotype with many counts. The J gene is TRBJ1-3, the V gene TRBV18; D may be TRBD1 (5 bases). Germline V lookup: CDR1 KGHSH, CDR2 LQKENI. The CDR3 is made up of 16 amino acids. Trimming removed 3 bases from V and 2 bases from J, with 14 bases in between. The CDR3: CASSPSTERTGNTIYF. CDR3 bases: TGTGCCAGCTCACCGTCGACAGAGCGGACTGGAAACACCATATATTTT.

This clonotype came up many times. The CDR3 DNA reads as TGTGCCATTGCCGTTTCAGGGGCAAATCTTGGTACGCAGTATTTT. This gives the protein CAIAVSGANLGTQYF. The chain employs TRBV10-3 and TRBJ2-3, with D perhaps TRBD1 (6 bases). The V gene's germline CDR1 is ENHRY and CDR2 SYGVKD. This CDR3 comprises 15 residues. Between the trimmed V and J ends, which lost 9 bases and 8 bases, there was a span of 24 bases.

This chain connects TRBV2 to TRBJ1-5; no clear D gene. CDR1 and CDR2 from the germline V gene are SNHLY and FYNNEI. This CDR3 comprises 14 residues. V was cut by 10 bases and J by 9 bases, with 22 bases left in between. CDR3 residues: CAKAGTRNGPPQHF. The DNA of the CDR3 is TGTGCCAAAGCAGGTACCAGAAATGGTCCGCCCCAGCATTTT.

J is TRBJ1-2 and V is TRBV27; D is unclear. V was trimmed by 0 bases and J by 0 bases, leaving 8 bases between them. CDR3 size: 15 residues. Germline V gives CDR1 MNHEY, CDR2 SMNVEV (reference sequence). The CDR3 region has the DNA TGTGCCAGCAGTTTATCATACGGGCCTAACTATGGCTACACCTTC. This translates into CASSLSYGPNYGYTF.

This clonotype appeared a few times. The V call is TRBV6-5, the J call TRBJ1-1; D is uncertain. The V end was cut by 6 bases, the J end by 0 bases, with 14 bases between. This CDR3 has 15 amino acids. Germline CDR1 is MNHEY and CDR2 is SVGAGI. DNA of the CDR3: TGTGCCAGCAGGCCCCTTGGAACCTTGAACACTGAAGCTTTCTTT. This encodes CASRPLGTLNTEAFF.

The chain is built from TRBV24-1 and TRBJ2-1, with 8 bases that match TRBD1. Unmatched junction bases numbered 7, after V lost 7 bases and J lost 3 bases. The CDR3 runs to 15 residues. Germline V gene sequence: CDR1 KGHDR, CDR2 SFDVKD. CDR3 nucleotides: TGTGCCACCAGCCGCGGACAGGGCAACTACAATGAGCAGTTCTTC. As protein: CATSRGQGNYNEQFF.

The table lists this clonotype with many counts. At one end, the junction sequence differs from germline, possibly due to a read error. The genes are TRBV2 and TRBJ1-6, with D perhaps matching TRBD1 (5 bases). This CDR3 is built from 16 residues. CDR1 SNHLY and CDR2 FYNNEI come from the germline V gene. The CDR3 loop is CASSYTGQSSNSPLHF. The CDR3 nucleotides read TGTGCCAGCAGTTATACAGGCCAGTCCTCTAATTCACCCCTCCACTTT.

The chain carries TRBV9 and TRBJ1-6; no definite D call. V dropped 0 bases and J dropped 2 bases, with 3 bases sitting between them. This CDR3 is built from 14 residues. From germline, CDR1 is SGDLS and CDR2 YYNGEE. The CDR3 region has the DNA TGTGCCAGCAGCGTAGGGACCTATAATTCACCCCTCCACTTT. Its protein is CASSVGTYNSPLHF.

The chain links TRBV5-1 to TRBJ1-4; 7 nucleotides align to TRBD1. Looked up from germline, CDR1 is SGHRS and CDR2 is YFSETQ. The CDR3 runs to 16 residues. The V and J ends lost 0 bases and 8 bases, in that order; junction bases with no gene match: 10. CDR3 sequence (DNA): TGCGCCAGCAGCTTGGAGGCGGACAGGACGGGGGAAAAACTGTTTTTT. Protein: CASSLEADRTGEKLFF.

The chain uses TRBV20-1 and TRBJ2-3; D perhaps matches TRBD2 (6 bases). CDR3 length: 16 amino acids. Germline CDR1 and CDR2: DFQATT and SNEGSKA (reference sequence). V was clipped by 3 bases and J by 0 bases, with 16 bases between them. The CDR3 DNA is TGCAGTGCTAGTCCCCTAGCGAGGGGAAGCACAGATACGCAGTATTTT. Translated, it gives CSASPLARGSTDTQYF.

The V gene is TRBV20-1, the J gene TRBJ1-5, with 8 bases lining up with TRBD1. V gave up 6 bases and J gave up 3 bases; unmatched junction bases: 7. Looked up from germline, CDR1 is DFQATT and CDR2 is SNEGSKA (reference sequence). The CDR3 covers 14 residues. For the CDR3, the DNA is TGCAGTGCCTACGAGACAGGGGTCAATCAGCCCCAGCATTTT. Translated, it gives CSAYETGVNQPQHF.

The genes are TRBV7-9 and TRBJ2-5; 9 nucleotides match TRBD2. J was trimmed by 4 bases and V by 6 bases; bases with no gene match: 9. CDR1 is SEHNR, CDR2 FQNEAQ, per germline (reference sequence). The CDR3 runs to 15 residues. The CDR3 coding sequence is TGTGCCAGCAGGCCGGGACTAGCATTAGGAGAGACCCAGTACTTC. Residues: CASRPGLALGETQYF.

This sequence joins TRBV3-1 and TRBJ1-4; D is possibly TRBD1 (5 bases). The CDR3 totals 17 residues. The V end lost 2 bases, the J end lost 0 bases, and 13 bases lay between the germline ends. Germline CDR1 LGHDT, CDR2 YNNKEL (reference sequence). CDR3 sequence reads: CASSQQGRSATNEKLFF. The CDR3 coding sequence is TGTGCCAGCAGCCAACAGGGCAGGAGTGCAACTAATGAAAAACTGTTTTTT.

The chain combines TRBV28 with TRBJ1-2, with D possibly being TRBD1 (6 bases). Trimming took off 1 base at V and 7 bases at J, with 22 bases between the two ends. Germline-derived CDR1 and CDR2 are MDHEN and SYDVKM. The CDR3 length is 17 residues. The CDR3 DNA reads TGTGCCAGCAGTTTATTCGGCGCGGGGATCAGGGGCTCTGGCTACACCTTC. Translated: CASSLFGAGIRGSGYTF.

This clonotype was seen many times. The rearrangement links TRBV7-8 to TRBJ1-5; weak D call: TRBD1 (5 bases). The CDR3 is made up of 15 amino acids. V was cut by 5 bases and J by 6 bases, with 17 bases left in between. Germline V gene lookup returns CDR1 SGHVS and CDR2 FQNEAQ. CDR3: CASSLGRTGAQPQHF. CDR3 nucleotide sequence: TGTGCCAGCAGCCTAGGCAGGACTGGGGCTCAGCCCCAGCATTTT.